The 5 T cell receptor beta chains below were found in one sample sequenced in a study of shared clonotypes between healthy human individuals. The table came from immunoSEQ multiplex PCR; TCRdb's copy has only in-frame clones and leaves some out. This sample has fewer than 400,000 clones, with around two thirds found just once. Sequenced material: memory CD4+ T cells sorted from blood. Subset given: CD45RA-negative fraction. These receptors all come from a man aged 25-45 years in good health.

The CDR3 sequence is CASRQGHYYGYTF. The CDR3 DNA follows: TGTGCCAGTCGACAGGGCCATTACTATGGCTACACCTTC. The V gene is TRBV19, the J gene TRBJ1-2; 7 bases map to TRBD1. Trimming removed 8 bases from V and 3 bases from J; junction bases left unmatched: 6. The CDR3 runs to 13 residues. The germline CDR1 and CDR2 sequences are LNHDA and SQIVND (reference sequence).

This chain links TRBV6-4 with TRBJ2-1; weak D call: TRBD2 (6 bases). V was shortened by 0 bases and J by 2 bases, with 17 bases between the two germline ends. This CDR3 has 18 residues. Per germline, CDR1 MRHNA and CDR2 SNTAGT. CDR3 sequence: CASSDSPLGGDPYNEQFF. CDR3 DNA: TGTGCCAGCAGTGACTCCCCTCTCGGGGGAGACCCCTACAATGAGCAGTTCTTC.

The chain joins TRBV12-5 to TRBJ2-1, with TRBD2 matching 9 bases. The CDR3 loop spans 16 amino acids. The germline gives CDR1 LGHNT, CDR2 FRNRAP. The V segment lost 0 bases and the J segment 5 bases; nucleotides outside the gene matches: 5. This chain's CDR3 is CASGLVAGGVHNEQFF. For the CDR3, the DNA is TGTGCTAGTGGTTTGGTAGCGGGAGGAGTCCACAATGAGCAGTTCTTC.

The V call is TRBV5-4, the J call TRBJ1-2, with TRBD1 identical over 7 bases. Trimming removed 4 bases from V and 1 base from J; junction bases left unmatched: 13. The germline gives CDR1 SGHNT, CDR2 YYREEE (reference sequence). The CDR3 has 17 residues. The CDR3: CASSPGGQQYYNYGYTF. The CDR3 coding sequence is TGTGCCAGCAGCCCGGGGGGACAGCAGTATTATAACTATGGCTACACCTTC.

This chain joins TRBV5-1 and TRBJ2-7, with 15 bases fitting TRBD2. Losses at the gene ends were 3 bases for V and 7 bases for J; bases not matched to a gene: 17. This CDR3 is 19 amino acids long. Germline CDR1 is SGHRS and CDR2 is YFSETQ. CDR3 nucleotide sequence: TGCGCCAGCAGCTCCGAACCGGGACTAGCGGGAGGCCCTACTAGGGAGCAGTACTTC. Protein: CASSSEPGLAGGPTREQYF.